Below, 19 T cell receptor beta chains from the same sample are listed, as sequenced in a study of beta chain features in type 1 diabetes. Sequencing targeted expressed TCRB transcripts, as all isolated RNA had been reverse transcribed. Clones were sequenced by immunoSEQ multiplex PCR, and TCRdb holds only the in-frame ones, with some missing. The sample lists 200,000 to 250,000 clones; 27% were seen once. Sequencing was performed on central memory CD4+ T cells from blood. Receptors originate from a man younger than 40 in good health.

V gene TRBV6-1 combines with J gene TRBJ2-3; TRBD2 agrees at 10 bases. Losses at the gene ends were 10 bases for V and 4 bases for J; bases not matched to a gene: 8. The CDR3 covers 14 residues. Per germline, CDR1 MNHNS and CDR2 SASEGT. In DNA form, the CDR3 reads TGTGCCATCCCGAGCGGGGGGGCGTCAGATACGCAGTATTTT. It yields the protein CAIPSGGASDTQYF.

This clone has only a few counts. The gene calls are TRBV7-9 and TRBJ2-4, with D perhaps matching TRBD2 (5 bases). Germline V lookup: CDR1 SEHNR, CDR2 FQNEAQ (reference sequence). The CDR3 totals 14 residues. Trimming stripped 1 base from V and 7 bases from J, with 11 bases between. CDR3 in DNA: TGTGCCAGCAGCTTAGAGGGAGTTGGGAACATTCAGTACTTC. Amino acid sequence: CASSLEGVGNIQYF.

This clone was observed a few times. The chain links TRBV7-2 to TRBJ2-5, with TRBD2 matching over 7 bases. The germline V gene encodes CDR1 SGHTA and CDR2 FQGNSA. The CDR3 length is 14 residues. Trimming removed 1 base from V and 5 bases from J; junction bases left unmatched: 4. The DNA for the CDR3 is TGTGCCAGCAGCTTAGAACTAGCGCTTGAGACCCAGTACTTC. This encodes CASSLELALETQYF.

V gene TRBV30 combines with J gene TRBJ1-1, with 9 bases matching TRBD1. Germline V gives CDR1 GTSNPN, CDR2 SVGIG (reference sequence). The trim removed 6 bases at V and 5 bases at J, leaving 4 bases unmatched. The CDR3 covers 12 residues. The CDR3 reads CACTGGWTEAFF. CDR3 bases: TGTGCCTGTACAGGGGGCTGGACTGAAGCTTTCTTT. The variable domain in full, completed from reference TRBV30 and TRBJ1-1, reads SQTIHQWPATLVQPVGSPLSLECTVEGTSNPNLYWYRQAAGRGLQLLFYSVGIGQISSEVPQNLSASRPQDRQFILSSKKLLLSDSGFYLCACTGGWTEAFFGQGTRLTVV.

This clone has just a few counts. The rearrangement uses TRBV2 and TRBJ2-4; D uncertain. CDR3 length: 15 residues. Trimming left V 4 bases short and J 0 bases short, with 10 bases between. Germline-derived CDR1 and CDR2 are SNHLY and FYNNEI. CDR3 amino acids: CASSGRDIAKNIQYF. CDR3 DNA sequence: TGTGCCAGCAGTGGAAGGGATATAGCCAAAAACATTCAGTACTTC.

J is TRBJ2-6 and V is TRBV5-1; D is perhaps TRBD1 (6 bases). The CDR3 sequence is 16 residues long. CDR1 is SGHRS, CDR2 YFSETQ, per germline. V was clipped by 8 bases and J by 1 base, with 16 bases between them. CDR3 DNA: TGCGCCAGTTCGACAGGACCTTCTTCTGGGGCCAACGTCCTGACTTTC. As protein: CASSTGPSSGANVLTF.

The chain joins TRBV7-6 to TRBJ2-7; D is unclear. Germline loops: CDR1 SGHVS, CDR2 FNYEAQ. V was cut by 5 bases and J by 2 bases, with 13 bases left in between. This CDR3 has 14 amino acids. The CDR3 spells CASSDGRIPYEQYF. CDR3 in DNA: TGTGCCAGCAGCGACGGCAGGATCCCCTACGAGCAGTACTTC.

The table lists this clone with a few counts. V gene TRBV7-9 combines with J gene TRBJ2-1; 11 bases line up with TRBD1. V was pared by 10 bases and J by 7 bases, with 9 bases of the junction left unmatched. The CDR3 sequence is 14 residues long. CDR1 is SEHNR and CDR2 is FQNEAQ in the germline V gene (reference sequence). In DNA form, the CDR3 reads TGTGCCACGGCCGGACAGGGGGCGGGAAATGAGCAGTTCTTC. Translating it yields CATAGQGAGNEQFF.

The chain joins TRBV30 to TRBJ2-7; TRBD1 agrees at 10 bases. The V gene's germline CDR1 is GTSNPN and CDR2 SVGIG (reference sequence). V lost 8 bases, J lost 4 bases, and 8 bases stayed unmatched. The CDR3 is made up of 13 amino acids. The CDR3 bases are TGTGCCGGCACCGGGACAGGGGAATACGAGCAGTACTTC. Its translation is CAGTGTGEYEQYF.

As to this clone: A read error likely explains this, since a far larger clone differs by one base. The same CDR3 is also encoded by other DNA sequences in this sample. The CDR3 region is CSFSRTSGRSSSNEQFF. The CDR3 DNA reads as TGCAGCTTCTCCAGGACTAGCGGGAGAAGTTCGTCAAATGAGCAGTTCTTC. The J gene is TRBJ2-1, the V gene TRBV29-1; 13 bases agree with TRBD2. J was trimmed by 7 bases and V by 8 bases; bases with no gene match: 17. CDR3 length equals 17 residues. Germline V gene lookup returns CDR1 SQVTM and CDR2 ANQGSEA.

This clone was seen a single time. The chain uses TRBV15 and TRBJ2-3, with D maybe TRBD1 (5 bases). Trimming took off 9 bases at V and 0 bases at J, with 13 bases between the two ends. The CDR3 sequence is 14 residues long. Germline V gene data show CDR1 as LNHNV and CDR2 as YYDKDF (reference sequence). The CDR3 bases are TGTGCCACTAAGACAGACCCTAGCACAGATACGCAGTATTTT. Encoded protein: CATKTDPSTDTQYF.

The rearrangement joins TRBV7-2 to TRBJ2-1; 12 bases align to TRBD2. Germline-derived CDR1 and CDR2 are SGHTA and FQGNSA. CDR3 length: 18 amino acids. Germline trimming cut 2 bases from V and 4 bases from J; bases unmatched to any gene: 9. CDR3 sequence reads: CASSLRLAGGARYNEQFF. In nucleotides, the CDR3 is TGTGCCAGCAGCTTACGGCTAGCGGGAGGGGCTCGTTACAATGAGCAGTTCTTC.

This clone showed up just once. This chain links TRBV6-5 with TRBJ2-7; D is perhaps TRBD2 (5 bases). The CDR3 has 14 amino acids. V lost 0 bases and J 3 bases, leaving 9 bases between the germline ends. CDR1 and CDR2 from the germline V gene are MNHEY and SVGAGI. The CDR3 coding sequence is TGTGCCAGCAGTTACTCGGGGAGACACTACGAGCAGTACTTC. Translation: CASSYSGRHYEQYF.

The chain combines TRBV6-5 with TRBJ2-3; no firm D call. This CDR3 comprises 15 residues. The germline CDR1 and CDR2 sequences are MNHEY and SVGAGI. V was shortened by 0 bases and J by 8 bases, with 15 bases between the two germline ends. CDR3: CASSYSVSAPGTQYF. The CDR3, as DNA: TGTGCCAGCAGTTACTCGGTTTCGGCCCCGGGTACGCAGTATTTT.

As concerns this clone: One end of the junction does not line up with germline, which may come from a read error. The chain's CDR3 is CASSQTVNTEAFF. CDR3 DNA sequence: TGCGCCAGCAGCCAAACGGTGAACACTGAAGCTTTCTTT. V usage is TRBV5-4 and J usage is TRBJ1-1; no definite D call. CDR1 is SGHNT and CDR2 is YYREEE in the germline V gene (reference sequence). There are 13 residues in the CDR3.

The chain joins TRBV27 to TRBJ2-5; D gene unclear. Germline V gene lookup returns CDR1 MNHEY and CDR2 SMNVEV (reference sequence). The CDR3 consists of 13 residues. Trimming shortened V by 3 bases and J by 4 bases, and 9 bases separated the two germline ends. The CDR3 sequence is CASSLGIGETQYF. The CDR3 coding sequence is TGTGCCAGCAGTTTGGGTATCGGAGAGACCCAGTACTTC.

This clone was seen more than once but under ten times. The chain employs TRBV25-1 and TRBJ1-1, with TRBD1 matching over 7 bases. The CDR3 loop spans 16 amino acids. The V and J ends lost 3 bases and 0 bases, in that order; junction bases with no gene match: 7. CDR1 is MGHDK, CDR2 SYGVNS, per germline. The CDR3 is CASSDSTGAMNTEAFF. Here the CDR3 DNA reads TGTGCCAGCAGTGATTCTACAGGGGCCATGAACACTGAAGCTTTCTTT.

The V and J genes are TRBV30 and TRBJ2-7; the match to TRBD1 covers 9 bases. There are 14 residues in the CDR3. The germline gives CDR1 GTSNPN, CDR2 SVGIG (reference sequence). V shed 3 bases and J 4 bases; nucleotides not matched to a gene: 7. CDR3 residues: CAWRAGQGHYEQYF. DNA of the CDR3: TGTGCCTGGAGAGCGGGACAGGGCCATTACGAGCAGTACTTC.

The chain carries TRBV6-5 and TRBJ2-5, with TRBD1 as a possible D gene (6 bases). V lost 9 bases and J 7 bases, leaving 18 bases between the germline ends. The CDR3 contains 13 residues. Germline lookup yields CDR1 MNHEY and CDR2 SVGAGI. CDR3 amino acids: CASSLAGDATQYF. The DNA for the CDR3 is TGTGCCAGTTCCTTGGCAGGGGATGCGACCCAGTACTTC.